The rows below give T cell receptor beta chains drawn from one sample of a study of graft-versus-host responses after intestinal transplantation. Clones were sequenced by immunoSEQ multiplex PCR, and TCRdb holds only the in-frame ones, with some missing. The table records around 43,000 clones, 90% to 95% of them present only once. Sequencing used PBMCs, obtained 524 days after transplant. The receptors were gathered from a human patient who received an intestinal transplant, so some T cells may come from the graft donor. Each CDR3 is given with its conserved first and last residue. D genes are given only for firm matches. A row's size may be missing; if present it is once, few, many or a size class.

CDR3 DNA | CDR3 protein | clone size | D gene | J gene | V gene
TGTGCCAGCAGCTTAGGGAGGGCATTCCAAGAGACCCAGTACTTC | CASSLGRAFQETQYF | once | NA | TRBJ2-5 | TRBV7-8
TGTGCCAGCAGCTCCGGGACTAGTTTTGAAGAGACCCAGTACTTC | CASSSGTSFEETQYF | NA | TRBD2 | TRBJ2-5 | TRBV7-6
TGTGCCAGCAGCGAGCGACAGGCGGGATTTGGACGCGAGCAGTACTTC | CASSERQAGFGREQYF | NA | NA | TRBJ2-7 | TRBV7-2
TGTGCCGTGGGGACAGGGAGCACAGATACGCAGTATTTT | CAVGTGSTDTQYF | NA | TRBD1 | TRBJ2-3 | TRBV10-3
TGTGCCAGCAGCCCCCGGACTAGCGGGAGCCATGAGCAGTTCTTC | CASSPRTSGSHEQFF | NA | TRBD2 | TRBJ2-1 | TRBV9
TGTGCCAGCAGTCCGTCAGGGAGGGATGAAAAACTGTTTTTT | CASSPSGRDEKLFF | NA | NA | TRBJ1-4 | TRBV28
TGTGCCAGCAGTGAAGCGGGAGGGAGGACAGATACGCAGTATTTT | CASSEAGGRTDTQYF | NA | TRBD2 | TRBJ2-3 | TRBV6-1
TGTGCCACCAGCAGAGCCGGACACAATCAGCCCCAGCATTTT | CATSRAGHNQPQHF | NA | NA | TRBJ1-5 | TRBV15
TGTGCCAGCAGCTTATGGGATTCACCCCTCCACTTT | CASSLWDSPLHF | NA | NA | TRBJ1-6 | TRBV7-9
TGTGCCAGCACCACAGCTCCGCGGACCATATATTTT | CASTTAPRTIYF | NA | NA | TRBJ1-3 | TRBV11-2
TGTGCCAGCAGCCCCAGATCGGGGGACACCGGGGAGCTGTTTTTT | CASSPRSGDTGELFF | NA | NA | TRBJ2-2 | TRBV7-2
TGTGCCATCAGTGAGTCAAGCGCCGAACAAGAGACCCAGTACTTC | CAISESSAEQETQYF | few | NA | TRBJ2-5 | TRBV10-3
TGTGCCAGCAGCGCGGGGGTCCCTAGCCCCCCCTACAATGAGCAGTTCTTC | CASSAGVPSPPYNEQFF | NA | TRBD2 | TRBJ2-1 | TRBV7-2
TGTGCCAGTAGTATAGATCCGGGAGGTGAGACCCAGTACTTC | CASSIDPGGETQYF | NA | TRBD2 | TRBJ2-5 | TRBV19
TGTGCTAGCAGCTACTTAGAGGGCCCGACAGGGGACCACTCCTACGAGCAGTACTTC | CASSYLEGPTGDHSYEQYF | once | TRBD1 | TRBJ2-7 | TRBV7-7
TGTGCCAGCAGTGCCCAGGGGAGGTTCTCCTACGAGCAGTACTTC | CASSAQGRFSYEQYF | NA | NA | TRBJ2-7 | TRBV27
TGTGCCAGCAGTTCTCCGATGGCCGAGCAGTACTTC | CASSSPMAEQYF | NA | NA | TRBJ2-7 | TRBV27
TGTGCCAGCAGCGTAGCTGGACAGGGCGAAAATGAGCAGTTCTTC | CASSVAGQGENEQFF | NA | TRBD1 | TRBJ2-1 | TRBV9
TGTGCCAGCAGTTCGACAGGGGTGAACTATGGCTACACCTTC | CASSSTGVNYGYTF | NA | TRBD1 | TRBJ1-2 | TRBV28
TGTGCCAGCAGTTACTCCGGGTATGGCTACACCTTC | CASSYSGYGYTF | NA | NA | TRBJ1-2 | TRBV6-6
TGTGCCAGCAGCTCAGACCCCAGTTCAGAAGCTTTCTTT | CASSSDPSSEAFF | few | NA | TRBJ1-1 | TRBV7-9
TGTGCCACCAGCAGGGGGACTAGTAGAGAGACCCAGTACTTC | CATSRGTSRETQYF | NA | TRBD2 | TRBJ2-5 | TRBV15
TGTGCCTGGAGTCCGCCGCGCAGCCTAAAGACAACTAATGAAAAACTGTTTTTT | CAWSPPRSLKTTNEKLFF | few | NA | TRBJ1-4 | TRBV30
TGTGCCAGCAGCCGGGACGGGAACACTGAAGCTTTCTTT | CASSRDGNTEAFF | NA | NA | TRBJ1-1 | TRBV5-4
TGTGCCAGCAGCATAAACTCCTACGAGCAGTACTTC | CASSINSYEQYF | NA | NA | TRBJ2-7 | TRBV2
TGCGCCAGCAGTGAGCTCTTATTCCTAAATGAGCAGTTCTTC | CASSELLFLNEQFF | NA | NA | TRBJ2-1 | TRBV10-2
TGCGCCAGCAGCCTCGGGACAGGCGAGCAGTACTTC | CASSLGTGEQYF | NA | TRBD1 | TRBJ2-7 | TRBV4-1
TGTGCCAGCAGTCCCACCGGGACTAGTCTCTACAATGAGCAGTTCTTC | CASSPTGTSLYNEQFF | NA | TRBD2 | TRBJ2-1 | TRBV28
TGTGCCAGCAGTTTATTAGGGGGCCATCAGCCCCAGCATTTT | CASSLLGGHQPQHF | NA | TRBD1 | TRBJ1-5 | TRBV27
TGTGCCAGCAGCTCCGGACAGGGGCAGGAAAAACTGTTTTTT | CASSSGQGQEKLFF | once | TRBD1 | TRBJ1-4 | TRBV11-1
TGTGCCAGCAGTGAAGCAGGACTAGCGGGGGGTTACAATGAGCAGTTCTTC | CASSEAGLAGGYNEQFF | NA | TRBD2 | TRBJ2-1 | TRBV2
TGTGCCAGCAGTTTATACAGGGAAGATGAGCAGTTCTTC | CASSLYREDEQFF | NA | NA | TRBJ2-1 | TRBV6-5
TGTGCCACCGAGCAGGGGGCTAGAGAGAATTCACCCCTCCACTTT | CATEQGARENSPLHF | NA | TRBD1 | TRBJ1-6 | TRBV28
TGTGCCAGCAGCCGGGTCGCCCTACTAGAAGAGCAGTACTTC | CASSRVALLEEQYF | NA | NA | TRBJ2-7 | TRBV5-8
TGTGCCTGGAGTGTACTCCTCTATGGCTACACCTTC | CAWSVLLYGYTF | NA | NA | TRBJ1-2 | TRBV30
TGTGCCAGCAGCTTTGGGGGAGGGTCAAGTGGGGCTTTCTTT | CASSFGGGSSGAFF | NA | NA | TRBJ1-1 | TRBV5-4
TGCGCCAGCAGCACGCCAGGGAACACTGAAGCTTTCTTT | CASSTPGNTEAFF | NA | NA | TRBJ1-1 | TRBV5-1
TGTGCCAGCAGCAGGGAGGGGCACACAGGGCTCAATGAGCAGTTCTTC | CASSREGHTGLNEQFF | NA | NA | TRBJ2-1 | TRBV7-6
TGTGCCAGCTCACCACTCCCGGGAGTGGTCTACAATGAGCAGTTCTTC | CASSPLPGVVYNEQFF | NA | NA | TRBJ2-1 | TRBV18
TGTGCCTGGAGCTTGGGGCTAGCGGGTCTGAGCACAGATACGCAGTATTTT | CAWSLGLAGLSTDTQYF | NA | TRBD2 | TRBJ2-3 | TRBV30
TGTGCCAGCAGCTCGCAGGGTAACGAAAAACTGTTTTTT | CASSSQGNEKLFF | NA | NA | TRBJ1-4 | TRBV7-9
TGTGCCAGCAGCCAGGAACGCGGGGAGGGTGGGGCCAACGTCCTGACTTTC | CASSQERGEGGANVLTF | NA | TRBD2 | TRBJ2-6 | TRBV4-2
TGTGCCAGCTCACCGTTTGAGGCGTCCGGAAGCGATTATAGCAATCAGCCCCAGCATTTT | CASSPFEASGSDYSNQPQHF | NA | NA | TRBJ1-5 | TRBV18
TGTGCCAGCAGTTTATACTACGAGCAGTACTTC | CASSLYYEQYF | NA | NA | TRBJ2-7 | TRBV28
TGTGCCAGCAGCTCACCTACTAGCGGTACCTACAATGAGCAGTTCTTC | CASSSPTSGTYNEQFF | NA | TRBD2 | TRBJ2-1 | TRBV7-9
TGTGCCAGCAGCGATAGACTAGCGGGAGTTTCAAATGAGCAGTTCTTC | CASSDRLAGVSNEQFF | NA | TRBD2 | TRBJ2-1 | TRBV27
TGTGCCAGCAGCCAAGACATCCTCTTTGGAAACACCATATATTTT | CASSQDILFGNTIYF | NA | NA | TRBJ1-3 | TRBV7-8
TGTGCCAGCAGTTTTTTTAGGGACCCTGGTGAAAAACTGTTTTTT | CASSFFRDPGEKLFF | NA | NA | TRBJ1-4 | TRBV28
TGTGCCAGCAGTTACGTGTCCGGGAACCAGCAGTACTTC | CASSYVSGNQQYF | few | NA | TRBJ2-7 | TRBV6-5
TGTGCCAGTGTAGGACTAGCGGGAGGTTCCTACGAGCAGTACTTC | CASVGLAGGSYEQYF | NA | TRBD2 | TRBJ2-7 | TRBV27
TGTGCCAGCAGTTACTCAGGGAACGAAAAACTGTTTTTT | CASSYSGNEKLFF | once | NA | TRBJ1-4 | TRBV6-5
TGTGCCAGCAGTCGGGAGTCCACCGGGGAGCTGTTTTTT | CASSRESTGELFF | NA | NA | TRBJ2-2 | TRBV6-4
TGCGCCAGCAGCTTAGGGAACAATCAGCCCCAGCATTTT | CASSLGNNQPQHF | NA | NA | TRBJ1-5 | TRBV5-1
TGTGCCAGCAGCCAAGAAGTACGGGACAGGGTACCCGGGGAGCTGTTTTTT | CASSQEVRDRVPGELFF | NA | TRBD1 | TRBJ2-2 | TRBV13
TGTGCCAGCAGTTCAGGCAGGGGAGCTTATAGCACAGATACGCAGTATTTT | CASSSGRGAYSTDTQYF | NA | NA | TRBJ2-3 | TRBV28
TGCAGCGTTGAAGGAGACGAGGGGGACATTCAGTACTTC | CSVEGDEGDIQYF | NA | NA | TRBJ2-4 | TRBV29-1
TGCGCCAGCAGCCTCCGCCGGCAGGGGGGAGTTTACGAGCAGTACTTC | CASSLRRQGGVYEQYF | NA | NA | TRBJ2-7 | TRBV4-1
TGTGCCAGCATAGGGGCTCCGACCCAGTACTTC | CASIGAPTQYF | NA | NA | TRBJ2-5 | TRBV2
TGTGCCAGTACTGCCGGGACAGGGGGATATGGCTACACCTTC | CASTAGTGGYGYTF | once | TRBD1 | TRBJ1-2 | TRBV19